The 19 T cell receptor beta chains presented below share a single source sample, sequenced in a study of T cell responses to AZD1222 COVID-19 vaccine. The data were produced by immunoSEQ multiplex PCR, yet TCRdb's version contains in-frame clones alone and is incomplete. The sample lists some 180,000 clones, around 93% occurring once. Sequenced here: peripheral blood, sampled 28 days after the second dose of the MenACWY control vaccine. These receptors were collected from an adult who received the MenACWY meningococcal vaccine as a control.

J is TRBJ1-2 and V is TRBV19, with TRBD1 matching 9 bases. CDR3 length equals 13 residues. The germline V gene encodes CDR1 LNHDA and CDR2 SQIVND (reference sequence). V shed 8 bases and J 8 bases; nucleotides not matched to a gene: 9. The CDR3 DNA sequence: TGTGCCAGTCGGTTACAGGGGGCTTTCGGCTACACCTTC. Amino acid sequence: CASRLQGAFGYTF.

CDR3 coding DNA: TGTGCCAGCCGCAGACAGGGAGACTCTGGCTACACCTTC. Translating gives CASRRQGDSGYTF. V is TRBV6-5 and J is TRBJ1-2; 7 nucleotides match TRBD1. Trimming cost V 8 bases and J 7 bases; bases outside gene matches: 10. The length of the CDR3 is 13 residues. Per the germline V gene, CDR1 is MNHEY and CDR2 is SVGAGI.

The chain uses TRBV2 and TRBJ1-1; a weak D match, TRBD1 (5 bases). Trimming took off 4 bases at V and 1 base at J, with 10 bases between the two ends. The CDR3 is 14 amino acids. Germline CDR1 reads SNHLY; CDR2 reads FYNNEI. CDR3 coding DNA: TGTGCCAGCAGTGGTCGCAGGGCGAACACTGAAGCTTTCTTT. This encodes CASSGRRANTEAFF.

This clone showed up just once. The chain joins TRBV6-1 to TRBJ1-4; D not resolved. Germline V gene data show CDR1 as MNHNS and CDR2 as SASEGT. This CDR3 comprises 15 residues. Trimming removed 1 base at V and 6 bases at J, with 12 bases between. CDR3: CASSEGVGGYEKLFF. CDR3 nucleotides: TGTGCCAGCAGTGAAGGTGTCGGAGGATATGAAAAACTGTTTTTT.

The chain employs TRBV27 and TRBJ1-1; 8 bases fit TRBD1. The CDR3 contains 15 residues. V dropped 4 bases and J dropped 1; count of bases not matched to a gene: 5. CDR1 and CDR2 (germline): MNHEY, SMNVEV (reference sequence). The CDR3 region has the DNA TGTGCCAGCAGTTCCCTTGGGACAGGGAACACTGAAGCTTTCTTT. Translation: CASSSLGTGNTEAFF.

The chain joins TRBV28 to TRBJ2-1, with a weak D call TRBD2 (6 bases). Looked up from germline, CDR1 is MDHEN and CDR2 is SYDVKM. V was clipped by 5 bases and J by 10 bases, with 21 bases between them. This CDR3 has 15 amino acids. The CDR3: CASSAPGLSLAEQFF. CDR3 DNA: TGTGCCAGCAGTGCCCCGGGACTCTCCTTGGCGGAGCAGTTCTTC.

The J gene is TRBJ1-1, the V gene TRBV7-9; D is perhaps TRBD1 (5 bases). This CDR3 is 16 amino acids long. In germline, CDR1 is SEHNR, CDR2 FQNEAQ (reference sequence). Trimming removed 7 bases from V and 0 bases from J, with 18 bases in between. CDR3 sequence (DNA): TGTGCCAGCACCCCCCCGGGACGGAGCATGAACACTGAAGCTTTCTTT. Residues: CASTPPGRSMNTEAFF.

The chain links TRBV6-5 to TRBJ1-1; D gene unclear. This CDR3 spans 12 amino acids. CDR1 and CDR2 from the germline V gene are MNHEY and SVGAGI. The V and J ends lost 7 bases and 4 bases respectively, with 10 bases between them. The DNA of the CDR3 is TGTGCCAGCACCCGGGCAGGCACTGAAGCTTTCTTT. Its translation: CASTRAGTEAFF.

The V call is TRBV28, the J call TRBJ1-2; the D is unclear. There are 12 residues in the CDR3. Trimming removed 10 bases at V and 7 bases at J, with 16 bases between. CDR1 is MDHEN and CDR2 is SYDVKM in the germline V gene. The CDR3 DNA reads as TGTGCCACCGGCTCTATTGGCGGTGGCTACACCTTC. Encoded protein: CATGSIGGGYTF.

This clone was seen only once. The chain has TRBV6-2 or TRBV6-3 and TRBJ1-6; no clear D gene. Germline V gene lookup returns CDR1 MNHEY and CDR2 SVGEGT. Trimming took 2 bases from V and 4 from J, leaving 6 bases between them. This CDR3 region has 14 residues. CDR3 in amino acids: CASSYRQYNSPLHF. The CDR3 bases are TGTGCCAGCAGTTACAGACAATATAATTCACCCCTCCACTTT.

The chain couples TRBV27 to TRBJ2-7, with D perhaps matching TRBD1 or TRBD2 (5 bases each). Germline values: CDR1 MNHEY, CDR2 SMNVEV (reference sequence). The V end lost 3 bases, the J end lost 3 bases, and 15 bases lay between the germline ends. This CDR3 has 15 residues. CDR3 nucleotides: TGTGCCAGCAGTTTTGGGACGAGAGGAAGCTACGAGCAGTACTTC. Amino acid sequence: CASSFGTRGSYEQYF.

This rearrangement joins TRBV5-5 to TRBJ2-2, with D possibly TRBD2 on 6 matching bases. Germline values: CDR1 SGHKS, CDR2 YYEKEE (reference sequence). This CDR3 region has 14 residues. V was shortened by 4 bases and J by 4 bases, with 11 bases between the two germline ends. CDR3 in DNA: TGTGCCAGCAGCCCAGGGAGGAGCACCGGGGAGCTGTTTTTT. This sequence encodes CASSPGRSTGELFF.

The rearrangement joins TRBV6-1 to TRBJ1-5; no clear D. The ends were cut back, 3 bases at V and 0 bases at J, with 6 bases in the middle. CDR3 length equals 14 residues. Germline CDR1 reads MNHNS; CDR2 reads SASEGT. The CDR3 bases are TGTGCCAGCAGTGATGGATATAGCAATCAGCCCCAGCATTTT. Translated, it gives CASSDGYSNQPQHF.

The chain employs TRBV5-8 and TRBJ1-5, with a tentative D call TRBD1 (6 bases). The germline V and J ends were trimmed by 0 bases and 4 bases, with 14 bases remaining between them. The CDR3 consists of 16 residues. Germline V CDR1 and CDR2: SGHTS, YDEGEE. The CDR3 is CASSLETGHGNQPQHF. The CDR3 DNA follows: TGTGCCAGCAGCTTGGAAACAGGGCATGGGAATCAGCCCCAGCATTTT.

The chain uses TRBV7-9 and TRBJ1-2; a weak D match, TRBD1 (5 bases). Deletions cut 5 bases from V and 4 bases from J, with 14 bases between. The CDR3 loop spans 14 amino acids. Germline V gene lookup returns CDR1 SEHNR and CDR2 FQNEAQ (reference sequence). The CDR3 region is CASSAYQGSYGYTF. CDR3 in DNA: TGTGCCAGCAGCGCTTATCAGGGCTCCTATGGCTACACCTTC.

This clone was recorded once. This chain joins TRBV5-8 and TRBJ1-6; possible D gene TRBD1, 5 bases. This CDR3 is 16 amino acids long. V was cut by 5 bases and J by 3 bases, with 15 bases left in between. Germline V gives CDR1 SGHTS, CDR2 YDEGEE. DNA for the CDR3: TGTGCCAGCAGTAAGGACACGCAGGGCTATAATTCACCCCTCCACTTT. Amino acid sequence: CASSKDTQGYNSPLHF.

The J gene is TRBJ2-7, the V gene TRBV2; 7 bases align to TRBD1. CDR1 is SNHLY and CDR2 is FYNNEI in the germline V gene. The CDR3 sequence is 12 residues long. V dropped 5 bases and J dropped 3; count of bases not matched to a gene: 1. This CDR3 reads CASSTGVYEQYF. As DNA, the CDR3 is TGTGCCAGCAGTACAGGGGTCTACGAGCAGTACTTC.

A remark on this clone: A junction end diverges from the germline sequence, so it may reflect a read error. The CDR3: CASSLGDSISASNNEQFF. The CDR3 DNA follows: TGTGCCAGCAGCTTGGGGGACAGTATTTCCGCCTCCAACAATGAGCAGTTCTTC. The chain links TRBV7-2 to TRBJ2-1; 7 nucleotides match TRBD1. The CDR3 runs 18 residues. Germline CDR1 reads SGHTA; CDR2 reads FQGNSA.

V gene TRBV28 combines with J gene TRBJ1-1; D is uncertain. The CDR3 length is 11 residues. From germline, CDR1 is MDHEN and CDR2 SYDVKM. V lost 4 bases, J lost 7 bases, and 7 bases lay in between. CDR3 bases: TGTGCCAGCAGTTCCCTCAATGAAGCTTTCTTT. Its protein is CASSSLNEAFF.